This is a list of T cell receptor beta chains from one sample in a study of post-analysis software for immune sequencing data. TCRdb ran MiXCR on the PCR reads and lists one entry per CDR3 protein. The table lists 350,000 to 500,000 distinct CDR3 sequences, over 30% of them singletons. Sequencing was performed on blood. The receptors were sampled from a girl aged 2-9 years with multiple sclerosis. Each CDR3 is given with its conserved first and last residue. D genes are given only for firm matches. Not every row has a clone size; where given, it reads once, few, many or a size class.

clone_size: few
d_call: .
j_call: TRBJ2-7
v_call: TRBV3-1
cdr3_nt: TGTGCCAGCAGCCCCTCGGACTACGAGCAGTACTTC
cdr3_aa: CASSPSDYEQYF

clone_size: .
d_call: TRBD2
j_call: TRBJ2-7
v_call: TRBV7-2
cdr3_nt: TGTGCCAGCAGCTTAGGTCTAGCGGGAGGTCCCTACGAGCAGTACTTC
cdr3_aa: CASSLGLAGGPYEQYF

clone_size: .
d_call: .
j_call: TRBJ2-5
v_call: TRBV5-1
cdr3_nt: TGCGCCAGCAGCCTACAGTGGGGAGAGACCCAGTACTTC
cdr3_aa: CASSLQWGETQYF

clone_size: few
d_call: TRBD1
j_call: TRBJ1-2
v_call: TRBV7-2
cdr3_nt: TGTGCCAGCACCTCACAGGGGAGCGATGGCTACACCTTC
cdr3_aa: CASTSQGSDGYTF

clone_size: once
d_call: TRBD1
j_call: TRBJ1-1
v_call: TRBV4-1
cdr3_nt: TGCGCCAGCAGCCAATTACAGGGCCCACAGGGGGTATCGAGCACTGAAGCTTTCTTT
cdr3_aa: CASSQLQGPQGVSSTEAFF

clone_size: .
d_call: TRBD1
j_call: TRBJ2-7
v_call: TRBV10-2
cdr3_nt: TGCGCCAGCAGGAAACAGGGGGCCGGCTACGAGCAGTACTTC
cdr3_aa: CASRKQGAGYEQYF

clone_size: .
d_call: TRBD2
j_call: TRBJ2-3
v_call: TRBV4-3
cdr3_nt: TGCGCCAGCAGCCTTGAGGGGTTAAGCGGGAATACGCAGTATTTT
cdr3_aa: CASSLEGLSGNTQYF

clone_size: .
d_call: .
j_call: TRBJ2-1
v_call: TRBV6-2/TRBV6-3
cdr3_nt: TGTGCCAGCAGTCCCTCGACAGGTTCCTACAATGAGCAGTTCTTC
cdr3_aa: CASSPSTGSYNEQFF

clone_size: .
d_call: TRBD2
j_call: TRBJ2-3
v_call: TRBV3-1
cdr3_nt: TGTGCCAGCAGCAATGGACTAGCGAGCACAGATACGCAGTATTTT
cdr3_aa: CASSNGLASTDTQYF

clone_size: .
d_call: TRBD2
j_call: TRBJ2-1
v_call: TRBV5-1
cdr3_nt: TGCGCCAGCAGCTTGACTAGCGGGGCCAATGAGCAGTTCTTC
cdr3_aa: CASSLTSGANEQFF

clone_size: .
d_call: TRBD1
j_call: TRBJ1-1
v_call: TRBV6-6
cdr3_nt: TGTGCCAGCAGCCCCGGGACAGAAGGTGAAGCTTTCTTT
cdr3_aa: CASSPGTEGEAFF

clone_size: .
d_call: .
j_call: TRBJ2-5
v_call: TRBV9
cdr3_nt: TGTGCCAGCAGCGTAGGCCGTAGGGATGCTGGAGAGACCCAGTACTTC
cdr3_aa: CASSVGRRDAGETQYF

clone_size: few
d_call: .
j_call: TRBJ1-1
v_call: TRBV5-1
cdr3_nt: TGCGCCAGCAGCTTGGTCCCGGCTATGAACACTGAAGCTTTCTTT
cdr3_aa: CASSLVPAMNTEAFF

clone_size: few
d_call: TRBD2
j_call: TRBJ2-7
v_call: TRBV20-1
cdr3_nt: TGCAGTGCTCCCCCTAGCGGGGATTACGAGCAGTACTTC
cdr3_aa: CSAPPSGDYEQYF

clone_size: .
d_call: .
j_call: TRBJ2-1
v_call: TRBV5-1
cdr3_nt: TGCGCCAGCAGCTCAGAGGGGGGGTCGATGAATGAGCAGTTCTTC
cdr3_aa: CASSSEGGSMNEQFF

clone_size: .
d_call: .
j_call: TRBJ2-3
v_call: TRBV5-1
cdr3_nt: TGCGCCAGCAGCTTGTTTGCTATTGTGGAGACACAGAGCACAGATACGCAGTATTTT
cdr3_aa: CASSLFAIVETQSTDTQYF

clone_size: few
d_call: .
j_call: TRBJ2-3
v_call: TRBV28
cdr3_nt: TGTGCCAGCACGAAGCCCACAGATACGCAGTATTTT
cdr3_aa: CASTKPTDTQYF

clone_size: .
d_call: .
j_call: TRBJ2-6
v_call: TRBV29-1
cdr3_nt: TGCAGCGTTGAAGATCACGGGGTCAACGTCCTGACTTTC
cdr3_aa: CSVEDHGVNVLTF

clone_size: few
d_call: .
j_call: TRBJ2-7
v_call: TRBV6-6
cdr3_nt: TGTGCCAGCAGTACCAACAGGTTCTCCTACGAGCAGTACTTC
cdr3_aa: CASSTNRFSYEQYF

clone_size: .
d_call: .
j_call: TRBJ1-1
v_call: TRBV12-3/TRBV12-4
cdr3_nt: TGTGCCAGCAGTTTCCAGGGCGGGGGCACTGAAGCTTTCTTT
cdr3_aa: CASSFQGGGTEAFF

clone_size: .
d_call: .
j_call: TRBJ2-2
v_call: TRBV20-1
cdr3_nt: TGCAGTGGGGCTTGGGGGGCCGGGGAGCTGTTTTTT
cdr3_aa: CSGAWGAGELFF

clone_size: .
d_call: .
j_call: TRBJ2-5
v_call: TRBV20-1
cdr3_nt: TGTAGTGCTAGAGATTCCGATGTGGAGCAGTACTTC
cdr3_aa: CSARDSDVEQYF

clone_size: .
d_call: .
j_call: TRBJ1-2
v_call: TRBV29-1
cdr3_nt: TGCAGCGTTGCTCTCGGTCATGGCTACACCTTC
cdr3_aa: CSVALGHGYTF

clone_size: few
d_call: .
j_call: TRBJ1-2
v_call: TRBV7-6
cdr3_nt: TGTGCCAGCAGCCTGACTTTACTCTATGGCTACACCTTC
cdr3_aa: CASSLTLLYGYTF

clone_size: .
d_call: TRBD1
j_call: TRBJ2-1
v_call: TRBV6-6
cdr3_nt: TGTGCCAGCAGTACCCGCGGGACAGGGTACAATGAGCAGTTCTTC
cdr3_aa: CASSTRGTGYNEQFF

clone_size: .
d_call: TRBD1
j_call: TRBJ2-4
v_call: TRBV7-9
cdr3_nt: TGTGCCAGCAGCTTAGGGACAGGCCTAGCCAAAAACATTCAGTACTTC
cdr3_aa: CASSLGTGLAKNIQYF

clone_size: few
d_call: .
j_call: TRBJ2-1
v_call: TRBV7-3
cdr3_nt: TGTGCCAGCAGGATCCCGGGAATCCTTTACAATGAGCAGTTCTTC
cdr3_aa: CASRIPGILYNEQFF

clone_size: .
d_call: .
j_call: TRBJ1-2
v_call: TRBV20-1
cdr3_nt: TGCAGTGGTTCTGAGGGGTCCGGCTACACCTTC
cdr3_aa: CSGSEGSGYTF

clone_size: .
d_call: .
j_call: TRBJ2-5
v_call: TRBV2
cdr3_nt: TGTGCCAGCAGTGCGCGGGGCTCGGGGGAGACCCAGTACTTC
cdr3_aa: CASSARGSGETQYF

clone_size: medium-sized
d_call: .
j_call: TRBJ2-5
v_call: TRBV18
cdr3_nt: TGTGCCAGCTCACCAAGCGAGTACCAAGAGACCCAGTACTTC
cdr3_aa: CASSPSEYQETQYF

clone_size: .
d_call: .
j_call: TRBJ1-1
v_call: TRBV12-3/TRBV12-4
cdr3_nt: TGTGCCAGCAGTAGGGGGGGGAACACTGAAGCTTTCTTT
cdr3_aa: CASSRGGNTEAFF

clone_size: .
d_call: .
j_call: TRBJ2-7
v_call: TRBV28
cdr3_nt: TGTGCCAGCAGTTCGGACAACTCCTACGAGCAGTACTTC
cdr3_aa: CASSSDNSYEQYF

clone_size: few
d_call: TRBD2
j_call: TRBJ2-5
v_call: TRBV24-1
cdr3_nt: TGTGCCACCAGTGACGGGGGACTAGCGGGGGACCAAGAGACCCAGTACTTC
cdr3_aa: CATSDGGLAGDQETQYF

clone_size: .
d_call: .
j_call: TRBJ1-4
v_call: TRBV7-3
cdr3_nt: TGTGCCAGCAGCTTAATGCCAACTAATGAAAAACTGTTTTTT
cdr3_aa: CASSLMPTNEKLFF

clone_size: .
d_call: .
j_call: TRBJ2-1
v_call: TRBV27
cdr3_nt: TGTGCCAGCAGTTTAAAGGGTCCCCAGTTCTTC
cdr3_aa: CASSLKGPQFF

clone_size: few
d_call: .
j_call: TRBJ2-5
v_call: TRBV7-9
cdr3_nt: TGTGCCAGCAGCTTAGTTCAATCCGGCTATAGGGAGACCCAGTACTTC
cdr3_aa: CASSLVQSGYRETQYF

clone_size: .
d_call: .
j_call: TRBJ2-3
v_call: TRBV20-1
cdr3_nt: TGCAGTGCAGCTAGCACAGATACGCAGTATTTT
cdr3_aa: CSAASTDTQYF

clone_size: .
d_call: .
j_call: TRBJ2-5
v_call: TRBV7-9
cdr3_nt: TGTGCCAGCAGCCCCCCTCTAATAGACGGCTACTCCTACAATGAGCAGTACTTC
cdr3_aa: CASSPPLIDGYSYNEQYF

clone_size: few
d_call: .
j_call: TRBJ2-7
v_call: TRBV28
cdr3_nt: TGTGCCAGCAGCCCACGGCACGAGCAGTACTTC
cdr3_aa: CASSPRHEQYF

clone_size: many
d_call: .
j_call: TRBJ2-3
v_call: TRBV29-1
cdr3_nt: TGCAGCGTGCTACAGGAGACTCACACAGATACGCAGTATTTT
cdr3_aa: CSVLQETHTDTQYF

clone_size: few
d_call: .
j_call: TRBJ2-5
v_call: TRBV5-1
cdr3_nt: TGCGCCAGCAGCTCCTCTCATTTTTTACAAGAGACCCAGTACTTC
cdr3_aa: CASSSSHFLQETQYF

clone_size: few
d_call: .
j_call: TRBJ1-5
v_call: TRBV5-5
cdr3_nt: TGTGCCAGCAGCCCCCGGACAGCGGCGCCGCAGCCCCAGCATTTT
cdr3_aa: CASSPRTAAPQPQHF

clone_size: once
d_call: TRBD1
j_call: TRBJ1-1
v_call: TRBV10-3
cdr3_nt: TGTGCCATCAGTCAGGGGGTTGAAGCTTTCTTT
cdr3_aa: CAISQGVEAFF

clone_size: .
d_call: TRBD2
j_call: TRBJ2-3
v_call: TRBV28
cdr3_nt: TGTGCCAGCAGCTCTGATCAGCGGGGGGTAGGATATACGCAGTATTTT
cdr3_aa: CASSSDQRGVGYTQYF

clone_size: many
d_call: .
j_call: TRBJ2-3
v_call: TRBV11-2
cdr3_nt: TGTGCCAGCAGCTTAGGACCCCAAGCAACAGATACGCAGTATTTT
cdr3_aa: CASSLGPQATDTQYF

clone_size: .
d_call: TRBD1
j_call: TRBJ2-7
v_call: TRBV20-1
cdr3_nt: TGCAGTGCCCCAGGACAGGCGTCCTACTCCTACGAGCAGTACTTC
cdr3_aa: CSAPGQASYSYEQYF

clone_size: .
d_call: TRBD1
j_call: TRBJ1-6
v_call: TRBV5-1
cdr3_nt: TGCGCCAGCAGCCACCGACAGGGAGAATTCACGCAATATAATTCACCCCTCCACTTT
cdr3_aa: CASSHRQGEFTQYNSPLHF

clone_size: .
d_call: .
j_call: TRBJ2-1
v_call: TRBV20-1
cdr3_nt: TGCAGTGCTAGTCCCGGGAACAATGAGCAGTTCTTC
cdr3_aa: CSASPGNNEQFF

clone_size: .
d_call: TRBD1
j_call: TRBJ1-5
v_call: TRBV18
cdr3_nt: TGTGCCACCTCGGCCGGGACAGGTTATAGCAATCAGCCCCAGCATTTT
cdr3_aa: CATSAGTGYSNQPQHF

clone_size: .
d_call: .
j_call: TRBJ1-1
v_call: TRBV5-1
cdr3_nt: TGCGCCAGCACCGGGACACCGATGAACACTGAAGCTTTCTTT
cdr3_aa: CASTGTPMNTEAFF

clone_size: .
d_call: .
j_call: TRBJ1-2
v_call: TRBV29-1
cdr3_nt: TGCAGCGTTGATGGGTCAGGGAACGGCTACACCTTC
cdr3_aa: CSVDGSGNGYTF